One sample yielded the 8 T cell receptor beta chains listed below, sequenced in a study of blood T cell repertoires in COVID-19. TCRdb keeps only in-frame clones here, not all; method: immunoSEQ multiplex PCR. The sample includes around 250,000 clones, more than 75% of them seen just once. The sequenced material came from peripheral blood. Receptors originate from a woman in her seventies with active or convalescent COVID-19.

The V gene is TRBV5-1, the J gene TRBJ2-2, with 7 positions matching TRBD1. Germline assignment: CDR1 SGHRS and CDR2 YFSETQ. J lost 6 bases, V lost 3 bases, and 11 bases had no gene match. This CDR3 spans 16 amino acids. As DNA, the CDR3 is TGCGCCAGCAGCTGGAAATCCGGGACAGCCTCCGGGGAGCTGTTTTTT. It is translated as CASSWKSGTASGELFF.

The genes are TRBV5-4 and TRBJ2-5; 7 bases agree with TRBD1. CDR3 length: 15 amino acids. Germline V CDR1 and CDR2: SGHNT, YYREEE (reference sequence). Trimming removed 4 bases from V and 2 bases from J; junction bases left unmatched: 8. CDR3 nucleotide sequence: TGTGCCAGCAGCCCGGAACCGGGACAGCAAGAGACCCAGTACTTC. It is translated as CASSPEPGQQETQYF.

The chain recombines TRBV5-6 with TRBJ1-2; 7 nucleotides match TRBD1. CDR1 is SGHDT and CDR2 is YYEEEE in the germline V gene. This CDR3 contains 15 residues. The V segment lost 4 bases and the J segment 4 bases; nucleotides outside the gene matches: 10. Written as DNA, the CDR3 is TGTGCCAGCAGCCTGAGACAGGGAGCTCTCTATGGCTACACCTTC. Translation gives CASSLRQGALYGYTF.

The chain employs TRBV19 and TRBJ1-6, with 7 bases fitting TRBD1. There are 14 residues in the CDR3. Germline V gene data show CDR1 as LNHDA and CDR2 as SQIVND (reference sequence). V lost 6 bases, J lost 8 bases, and 7 bases stayed unmatched. CDR3 sequence (DNA): TGTGCCAGTAGGAGCGACAGGGAATATTCACCCCTCCACTTT. It is translated as CASRSDREYSPLHF.

V usage is TRBV5-5 and J usage is TRBJ2-5, with 10 nucleotides matching TRBD2. Germline CDR1 and CDR2: SGHKS and YYEKEE (reference sequence). V gave up 0 bases and J gave up 3 bases; unmatched junction bases: 5. This CDR3 comprises 16 residues. DNA for the CDR3: TGTGCCAGCAGCTTGGTCGCAGCGGGGGGGAAAGAGACCCAGTACTTC. Its translation: CASSLVAAGGKETQYF.

J is TRBJ2-6 and V is TRBV27, with 9 bases that match TRBD1. Germline V gene data show CDR1 as MNHEY and CDR2 as SMNVEV (reference sequence). The V gene end was trimmed by 3 bases and the J gene end by 4 bases; junction bases not matched to a gene: 10. CDR3 size: 18 residues. The CDR3 DNA reads as TGTGCCAGCAGTTTGGCCTTGGGACAGGGCAGAGGGGCCAACGTCCTGACTTTC. As protein: CASSLALGQGRGANVLTF. The variable domain in full, with the rest retrieved from reference TRBV27 and TRBJ2-6, is EAQVTQNPRYLITVTGKKLTVTCSQNMNHEYMSWYRQDPGLGLRQIYYSMNVEVTDKGDVPEGYKVSRKEKRNFPLILESPSPNQTSLYFCASSLALGQGRGANVLTFGAGSRLTVL.

J is TRBJ2-1 and V is TRBV10-3; D possibly corresponds to TRBD2 (5 bases). The CDR3 extends over 16 amino acids. The V gene lost 0 bases and the J gene lost 5 bases, with 14 bases spanning the gap. Germline assignment: CDR1 ENHRY and CDR2 SYGVKD. CDR3: CAISESMASLNNEQFF. In DNA, the CDR3 is TGTGCCATCAGTGAGTCTATGGCTAGCCTTAACAATGAGCAGTTCTTC.

The CDR3 DNA follows: TGTGCCAGCAGCTTCCCGGGACAGAACACCGGGGAGCTGTTTTTT. As protein: CASSFPGQNTGELFF. The gene calls are TRBV7-2 and TRBJ2-2, with D possibly TRBD1 on 6 matching bases. CDR1 SGHTA and CDR2 FQGNSA come from the germline V gene. This CDR3 region has 15 residues. The V gene lost 3 bases and the J gene lost 1 base, with 9 bases spanning the gap.